This T cell receptor beta chain was found in a study of blood T cell repertoires in COVID-19. Background on the study: Samples came from the United States, Italy and Spain, spanning acute and convalescent COVID-19. In each case, the material was cDNA or gDNA derived from T cells, B-cell-depleted T cells, or PBMCs.

Germline V gives CDR1 MNHEY, CDR2 SVGAGI. After removal of 8 bases from V and 0 bases from J, the junction contained 6 bases not matched to a gene. The CDR3 extends over 15 amino acids. In the original workflow: Amplification of reference gene primers provided the estimated nucleated cell counts. TCRdb's copy holds only in-frame clones and misses some; the assay was immunoSEQ multiplex PCR. The V and J calls and the clone size are those of that table, but D and trimming were determined from the DNA. The sample records some 48,000 clones, less than 95% being singletons. This TCR was recovered from a man in his sixties or seventies with acute or convalescent COVID-19. Sequencing was done on a sample of peripheral blood. V gene TRBV6-5 combines with J gene TRBJ1-4, with TRBD1 matching 7 bases. CDR3 sequence (DNA): TGTGCCAGCCGAGAAACAGGGGCAACTAATGAAAAACTGTTTTTT. Protein product: CASRETGATNEKLFF.